The sequence of this TCR beta chain was determined in a study of shared clonotypes between healthy human individuals. Study results and caveats: Incomplete sequencing of sorted subsets was indicated by rarefaction despite large depth. Represented diversity (both genetic and exposure-history) was limited by the small number of donors.

Sequencing used immunoSEQ multiplex PCR; TCRdb keeps in-frame clones, though not all of them. The table records roughly 1 million clones, about 80% of them present only once. With 6 bases clipped from V and 8 bases from J, the junction kept 11 bases outside the gene matches. The CDR3 spans 15 residues. Germline-derived CDR1 and CDR2 are MNHEY and SMNVEV (reference sequence). Note on this clone: Its cognate antigen is unknown.

Specimen: memory CD4+ T cells from PBMCs. Subset defined: CD45RA-negative fraction. The rearrangement uses TRBV27 and TRBJ1-4; 8 positions match TRBD1. The clonotype was recovered from a man between 18 and 29 years old in good health. Some clones in this sample may be carry-over from other donors' samples. The CDR3 sequence is CASRAFRDRNEKLFF. In DNA, the CDR3 is TGTGCCAGCAGGGCTTTCCGGGACAGGAACGAAAAACTGTTTTTT. The variable domain in full, completed from reference TRBV27 and TRBJ1-4, reads EAQVTQNPRYLITVTGKKLTVTCSQNMNHEYMSWYRQDPGLGLRQIYYSMNVEVTDKGDVPEGYKVSRKEKRNFPLILESPSPNQTSLYFCASRAFRDRNEKLFFGSGTQLSVL.